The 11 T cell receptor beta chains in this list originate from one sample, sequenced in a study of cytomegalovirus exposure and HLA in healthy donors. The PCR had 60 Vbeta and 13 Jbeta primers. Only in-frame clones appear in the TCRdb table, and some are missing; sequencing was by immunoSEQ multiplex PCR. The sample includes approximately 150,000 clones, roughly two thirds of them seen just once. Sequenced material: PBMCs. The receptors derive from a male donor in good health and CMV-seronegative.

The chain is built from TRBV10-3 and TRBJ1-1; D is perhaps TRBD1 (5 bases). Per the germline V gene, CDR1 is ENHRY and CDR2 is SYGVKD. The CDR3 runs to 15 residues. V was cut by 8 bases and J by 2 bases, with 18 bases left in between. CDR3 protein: CAIGGEQIGNTEAFF. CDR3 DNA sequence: TGTGCCATCGGAGGGGAGCAAATTGGCAACACTGAAGCTTTCTTT.

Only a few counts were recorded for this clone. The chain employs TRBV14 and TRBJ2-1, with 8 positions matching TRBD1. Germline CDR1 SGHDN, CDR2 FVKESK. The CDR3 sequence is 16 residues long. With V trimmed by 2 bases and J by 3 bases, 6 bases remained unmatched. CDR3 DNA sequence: TGTGCCAGCAGCCAACCCGGACAGGGCGACTACAATGAGCAGTTCTTC. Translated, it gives CASSQPGQGDYNEQFF.

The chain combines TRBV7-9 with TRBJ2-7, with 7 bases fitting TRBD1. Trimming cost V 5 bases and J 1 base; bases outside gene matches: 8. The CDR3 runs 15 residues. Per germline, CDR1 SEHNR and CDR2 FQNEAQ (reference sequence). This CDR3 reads CASSPTRGISYEQYF. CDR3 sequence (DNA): TGTGCCAGCAGCCCCACCAGGGGGATATCCTACGAGCAGTACTTC.

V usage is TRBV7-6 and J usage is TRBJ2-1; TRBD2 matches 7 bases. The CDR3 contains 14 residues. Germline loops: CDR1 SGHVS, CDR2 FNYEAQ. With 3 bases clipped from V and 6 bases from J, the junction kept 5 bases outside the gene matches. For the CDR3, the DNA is TGTGCCAGCAGCTTTAACTCGGGGGGCAATGAGCAGTTCTTC. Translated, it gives CASSFNSGGNEQFF.

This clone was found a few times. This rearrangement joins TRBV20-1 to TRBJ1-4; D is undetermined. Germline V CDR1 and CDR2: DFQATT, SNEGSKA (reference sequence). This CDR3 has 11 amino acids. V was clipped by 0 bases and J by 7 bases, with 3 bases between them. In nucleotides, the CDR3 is TGCAGTGCTAGAGAAGCTGAAAAACTGTTTTTT. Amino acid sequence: CSAREAEKLFF.

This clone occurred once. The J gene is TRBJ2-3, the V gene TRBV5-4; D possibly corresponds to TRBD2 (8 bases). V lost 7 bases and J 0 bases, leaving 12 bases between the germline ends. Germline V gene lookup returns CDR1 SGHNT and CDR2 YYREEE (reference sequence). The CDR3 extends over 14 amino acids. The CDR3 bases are TGTGCCAGCGCGGGGGGACAGAGCACAGATACGCAGTATTTT. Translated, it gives CASAGGQSTDTQYF.

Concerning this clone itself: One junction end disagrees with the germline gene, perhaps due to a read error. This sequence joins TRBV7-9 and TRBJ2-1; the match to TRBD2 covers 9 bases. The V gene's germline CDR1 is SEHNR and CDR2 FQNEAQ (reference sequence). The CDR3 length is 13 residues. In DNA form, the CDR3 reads TGTGCCAGCAGCCCATACCACGGGACTAGCCTCCTCTTC. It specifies CASSPYHGTSLLF.

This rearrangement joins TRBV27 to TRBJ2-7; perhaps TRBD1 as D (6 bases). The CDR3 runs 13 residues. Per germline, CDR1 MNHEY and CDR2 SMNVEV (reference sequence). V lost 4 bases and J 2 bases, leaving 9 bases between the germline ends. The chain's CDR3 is CASSYRVAYEQYF. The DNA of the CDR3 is TGTGCCAGCAGTTACAGGGTGGCCTACGAGCAGTACTTC.

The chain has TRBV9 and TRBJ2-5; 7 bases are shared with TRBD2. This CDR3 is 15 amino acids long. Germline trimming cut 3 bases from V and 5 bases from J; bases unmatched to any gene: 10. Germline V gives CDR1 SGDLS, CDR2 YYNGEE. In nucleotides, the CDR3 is TGTGCCAGCAGCGCCTCGGGACTATTTAGGGAGACCCAGTACTTC. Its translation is CASSASGLFRETQYF.

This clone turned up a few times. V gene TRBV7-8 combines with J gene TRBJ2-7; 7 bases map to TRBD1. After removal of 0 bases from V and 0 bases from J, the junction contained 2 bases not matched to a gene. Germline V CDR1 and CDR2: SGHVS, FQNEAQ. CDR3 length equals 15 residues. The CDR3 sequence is CASSLAGTVSYEQYF. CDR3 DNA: TGTGCCAGCAGCTTAGCTGGGACAGTCTCCTACGAGCAGTACTTC.

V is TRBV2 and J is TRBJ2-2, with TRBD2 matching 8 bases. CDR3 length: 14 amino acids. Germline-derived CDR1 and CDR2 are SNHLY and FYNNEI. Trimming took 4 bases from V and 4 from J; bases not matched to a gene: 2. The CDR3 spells CASSVRGGTGELFF. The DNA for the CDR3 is TGTGCCAGCAGTGTTCGGGGGGGCACCGGGGAGCTGTTTTTT.